This entry is about one TCR beta chain. The method was immunoSEQ multiplex PCR; TCRdb's version includes in-frame clones alone and lacks a portion of them. The sample holds hundreds of thousands of clones; around 93% are singletons and the top ten take roughly 0.02%. CDR3 length: 16 residues. Trimming removed 5 bases from V and 10 bases from J; junction bases left unmatched: 16. The germline CDR1 and CDR2 sequences are LNHDA and SQIVND (reference sequence). This specimen belongs to a study of shared T cell receptors in the human thymus. The chain uses TRBV19 and TRBJ1-4; 7 bases align to TRBD1. Input material: thymocytes. The clonotype comes from a human donor. The CDR3 protein is CASSSTGTANGAKLFF. The CDR3 nucleotides read TGTGCCAGTAGTTCTACCGGGACAGCAAATGGGGCAAAACTGTTTTTT.